The next 12 T cell receptor beta chains were all read from a single sample in a study of cytomegalovirus exposure and HLA in healthy donors. The PCR made use of 60 Vbeta and 13 Jbeta primers. Sequenced by immunoSEQ multiplex PCR; TCRdb stores in-frame clones only, minus some. The data contain fewer than 180,000 clones, about 64% of them singletons. Material: PBMCs. These TCRs come from a woman aged 55-69 years in good health and CMV-seropositive.

The chain links TRBV30 to TRBJ2-3, with 16 positions matching TRBD2. The V gene's germline CDR1 is GTSNPN and CDR2 SVGIG (reference sequence). There are 17 residues in the CDR3. V lost 2 bases, J lost 6 bases, and 8 bases stayed unmatched. The CDR3 DNA reads TGTGCCTGGAGTAATTCCGGGACTAGCGGGAGGGCTGATACGCAGTATTTT. Translating it yields CAWSNSGTSGRADTQYF.

This rearrangement joins TRBV27 to TRBJ2-7, with 13 bases fitting TRBD2. Germline V gene lookup returns CDR1 MNHEY and CDR2 SMNVEV (reference sequence). CDR3 length equals 15 residues. The trim removed 5 bases at V and 7 bases at J, leaving 8 bases unmatched. The CDR3 DNA reads as TGTGCCAGCAGTCCACTAGCGGGAGGGCCGGGTGAGCAGTACTTC. It codes for CASSPLAGGPGEQYF.

The gene calls are TRBV28 and TRBJ2-2, with TRBD1 matching 7 bases. V shed 7 bases, J shed 7 bases, and the junction held 9 bases outside the gene matches. Germline V gene lookup returns CDR1 MDHEN and CDR2 SYDVKM. There are 14 residues in the CDR3. The CDR3 coding sequence is TGTGCCAGCACTCTGACAGGGACATACGGGGAGCTGTTTTTT. It codes for CASTLTGTYGELFF.

This chain uses TRBV11-2 with TRBJ2-1; 11 bases map to TRBD2. Trimming at V came to 2 bases and at J to 10 bases, leaving 4 bases not matched to a gene. CDR1 is SGHAT and CDR2 is FQNNGV in the germline V gene. The CDR3 contains 14 residues. The CDR3 nucleotides read TGTGCCAGCAGCTTAACTAGCGGGAGCCGGGAGCAGTTCTTC. This translates into CASSLTSGSREQFF.

J is TRBJ1-3 and V is TRBV9; D is uncertain. CDR1 is SGDLS and CDR2 is YYNGEE in the germline V gene. This CDR3 has 16 residues. The germline V and J ends were trimmed by 2 bases and 0 bases, with 12 bases remaining between them. The CDR3 here is CASSVGQANSGNTIYF. In DNA, the CDR3 is TGTGCCAGCAGCGTCGGTCAGGCCAACTCTGGAAACACCATATATTTT.

This clone was detected a few times. The gene calls are TRBV30 and TRBJ2-7; 13 bases match TRBD2. CDR1 is GTSNPN, CDR2 SVGIG, per germline (reference sequence). The CDR3 extends over 14 amino acids. Germline trimming cut 2 bases from V and 10 bases from J; bases unmatched to any gene: 8. CDR3 sequence: CAWSPGWTSGSQYF. The CDR3, as DNA: TGTGCCTGGAGTCCCGGATGGACTAGCGGGAGTCAGTACTTC.

The chain joins TRBV4-2 to TRBJ2-5; D remains ambiguous. Germline V gene lookup returns CDR1 LGHNA and CDR2 YNFKEQ. This CDR3 comprises 14 residues. V lost 4 bases, J lost 1 base, and 10 bases lay in between. In nucleotides, the CDR3 is TGTGCCAGCAGCCGTGAGGCGTCCCAAGAGACCCAGTACTTC. Amino acids: CASSREASQETQYF.

This rearrangement joins TRBV9 to TRBJ2-7; 9 bases map to TRBD2. This CDR3 is built from 15 residues. With 0 bases clipped from V and 5 bases from J, the junction kept 6 bases outside the gene matches. Germline CDR1 and CDR2: SGDLS and YYNGEE. The CDR3 reads CASSVGSGSSDEQYF. The CDR3 nucleotides read TGTGCCAGCAGCGTAGGTAGCGGGAGTTCGGACGAGCAGTACTTC.

This clone was observed a few times. J is TRBJ2-1 and V is TRBV9, with 10 bases aligning to TRBD1. CDR3 length: 15 residues. J gave up 6 bases and V 0 bases, and 3 bases lay outside the gene matches. Per the germline V gene, CDR1 is SGDLS and CDR2 is YYNGEE. The CDR3 reads CASSVGDRGSNEQFF. Here the CDR3 DNA reads TGTGCCAGCAGCGTAGGGGACAGGGGAAGCAATGAGCAGTTCTTC. The full variable domain, rest sourced from reference TRBV9 and TRBJ2-1, is DSGVTQTPKHLITATGQRVTLRCSPRSGDLSVYWYQQSLDQGLQFLIQYYNGEERAKGNILERFSAQQFPDLHSELNLSSLELGDSALYFCASSVGDRGSNEQFFGPGTRLTVL.

The chain joins TRBV11-2 to TRBJ2-5; unclear D gene. This CDR3 is 15 amino acids long. The germline V gene encodes CDR1 SGHAT and CDR2 FQNNGV. The germline V and J ends were trimmed by 1 base and 0 bases, with 9 bases remaining between them. CDR3 DNA: TGTGCCAGCAGCTTAGGGCAGATGTACCAAGAGACCCAGTACTTC. It is translated as CASSLGQMYQETQYF.

The J gene is TRBJ2-5, the V gene TRBV2, with 11 bases identical to TRBD1. Germline CDR1 is SNHLY and CDR2 is FYNNEI. The CDR3 has 16 residues. V lost 7 bases and J lost 5; bases outside the gene matches: 12. The DNA of the CDR3 is TGTGCCAGCAACCTTGGGACAGGGGGGGATAAGGAGACCCAGTACTTC. Amino acid sequence: CASNLGTGGDKETQYF. Looking up the rest from reference TRBV2 and TRBJ2-5 gives the full variable domain: EPEVTQTPSHQVTQMGQEVILRCVPISNHLYFYWYRQILGQKVEFLVSFYNNEISEKSEIFDDQFSVERPDGSNFTLKIRSTKLEDSAMYFCASNLGTGGDKETQYFGPGTRLLVL.

The gene calls are TRBV7-8 and TRBJ2-7; TRBD1 is a possible D gene (6 bases). Trimming shortened V by 4 bases and J by 3 bases, and 13 bases separated the two germline ends. Germline values: CDR1 SGHVS, CDR2 FQNEAQ. The CDR3 is made up of 14 amino acids. DNA for the CDR3: TGTGCCAGCAGCTCCCTATCAGGGGTCTACGAGCAGTACTTC. It specifies CASSSLSGVYEQYF.